Listed below are T cell receptor beta chains from one sample, sequenced in a study of CD8+CD57+ T cells in acquired aplastic anemia. TCRdb recomputed calls from the reads with MiXCR, one row per CDR3 protein. The sample has around 200,000 distinct CDR3 sequences; 65% are singletons. The sample consisted of sorted CD4+, CD8+, or CD8+CD57+ T cells (not recorded which) from PBMCs. Receptors were obtained from a human donor with aplastic anemia. Each CDR3 is given with its conserved first and last residue. A D gene is named only where the DNA matches it firmly.

V gene	J gene	D gene	CDR3 protein
TRBV9	TRBJ1-5	TRBD1	CASSLETSGTDNQPQHF
TRBV5-1	TRBJ2-7	TRBD2	CASSQGPAGSRNPYEQYF
TRBV20-1	TRBJ2-2	.	CSARDGQRNTGELFF
TRBV7-7	TRBJ2-3	TRBD1	CASSKGQGDTDTQYF
TRBV5-1	TRBJ2-7	.	CASSELRGTMGEQYF
TRBV12-5	TRBJ1-1	.	CASGNRGTEAFF
TRBV5-1	TRBJ2-5	TRBD2	CASSLVQTSGQETQYF
TRBV7-2	TRBJ2-1	TRBD2	CASSLGRLAGLYNEQFF
TRBV24-1	TRBJ2-2	.	CATSENTGELFF
TRBV4-3	TRBJ1-3	TRBD1	CASSQGQGWGNTIYF
TRBV20-1	TRBJ2-5	.	CSARPGTKETQYF
TRBV20-1	TRBJ2-7	.	CSASFTGHPYEQYF
TRBV2	TRBJ1-4	.	CASRGTLEKLFF
TRBV10-3	TRBJ2-1	TRBD2	CASSYLGTRLGNEQFF
TRBV20-1	TRBJ1-6	.	CSAREPRGGSPLHF
TRBV13	TRBJ2-5	TRBD1	CASSLGHRGLEETQYF